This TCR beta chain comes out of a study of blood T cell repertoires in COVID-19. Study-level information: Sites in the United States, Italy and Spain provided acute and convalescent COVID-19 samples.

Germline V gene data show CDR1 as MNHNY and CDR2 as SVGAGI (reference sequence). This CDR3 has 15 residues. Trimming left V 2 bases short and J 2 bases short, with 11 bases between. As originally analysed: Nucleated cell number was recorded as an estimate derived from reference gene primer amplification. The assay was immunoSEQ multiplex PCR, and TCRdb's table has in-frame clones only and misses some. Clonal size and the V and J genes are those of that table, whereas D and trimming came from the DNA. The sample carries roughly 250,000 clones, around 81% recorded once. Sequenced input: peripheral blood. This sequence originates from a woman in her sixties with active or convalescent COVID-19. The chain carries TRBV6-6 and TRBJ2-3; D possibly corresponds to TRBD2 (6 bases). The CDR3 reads CASSYRSGDTDTQYF. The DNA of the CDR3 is TGTGCCAGCAGTTACCGTAGCGGAGACACAGATACGCAGTATTTT.